One and the same sample provided the 12 T cell receptor beta chains below, sequenced in a study of blood T cells in healthy people across ages. Next came a second PCR, run for 7 to 11 cycles, which used a sample-barcoded 5' primer along with a J-beta primer mix. TCRdb reprocessed the 5' RACE reads with MiXCR, giving one entry per CDR3 protein. The sample gives 1.8 million or so distinct CDR3 sequences, approximately 39% of which show up once; 20% to 25% is in the top ten. Sequenced sample: blood. The receptors stem from a human donor in good health.

This chain joins TRBV29-1 and TRBJ2-7; D remains ambiguous. CDR1 SQVTM and CDR2 ANQGSEA come from the germline V gene. The germline V and J ends were trimmed by 2 bases and 1 base, with 9 bases remaining between them. The CDR3 covers 13 residues. The CDR3: CSVELQASYEQYF. The CDR3 DNA follows: TGCAGCGTTGAATTGCAGGCTTCCTACGAGCAGTACTTC.

Only a few counts were recorded for this clonotype. The gene calls are TRBV5-1 and TRBJ1-1; 7 bases line up with TRBD1. V lost 6 bases to trimming and J lost 6 bases; unmatched junction nucleotides: 17. CDR1 and CDR2 from the germline V gene are SGHRS and YFSETQ. This CDR3 is 16 amino acids long. The CDR3 sequence is CASKISDRQGVAEAFF. DNA for the CDR3: TGCGCCAGCAAAATATCGGACCGACAGGGTGTGGCTGAAGCTTTCTTT.

This clonotype has more than one count but fewer than ten. The chain couples TRBV25-1 to TRBJ2-3, with unresolved D. Germline loops: CDR1 MGHDK, CDR2 SYGVNS. This CDR3 contains 15 residues. Trimming stripped 4 bases from V and 1 base from J, with 12 bases between. CDR3 sequence (DNA): TGTGCCAGCAGTGTCGGGCAGCGAGGCACAGATACGCAGTATTTT. Translated: CASSVGQRGTDTQYF.

V usage is TRBV9 and J usage is TRBJ2-7, with D maybe TRBD2 (6 bases). The CDR3 covers 15 residues. Germline-derived CDR1 and CDR2 are SGDLS and YYNGEE. The V end was cut by 0 bases, the J end by 4 bases, with 14 bases between. The CDR3 loop is CASSVGGDHSYEQYF. In DNA, the CDR3 is TGTGCCAGCAGCGTAGGGGGGGACCACTCTTACGAGCAGTACTTC.

The V gene is TRBV5-1, the J gene TRBJ2-7; D is perhaps TRBD1 or TRBD2 (5 bases each). V was trimmed by 0 bases and J by 4 bases, leaving 14 bases between them. Germline values: CDR1 SGHRS, CDR2 YFSETQ. This CDR3 comprises 15 residues. DNA of the CDR3: TGCGCCAGCAGCTTGGGGGGGACGGTAAATTACGAGCAGTACTTC. It codes for CASSLGGTVNYEQYF.

The chain combines TRBV6-1 with TRBJ1-1; possibly TRBD1 for D (6 bases). With 4 bases removed from V and 5 bases from J, the gap between germline ends came to 14 bases. Germline V lookup: CDR1 MNHNS, CDR2 SASEGT. The CDR3 is made up of 14 amino acids. The DNA for the CDR3 is TGTGCCAGCAGTGCGGGCAGGGGAAGGACTGAAGCTTTCTTT. Translated, it gives CASSAGRGRTEAFF.

This chain joins TRBV7-6 and TRBJ2-5; 8 bases map to TRBD2. V shed 5 bases, J shed 2 bases, and the junction held 4 bases outside the gene matches. CDR3 size: 14 residues. Germline V gives CDR1 SGHVS, CDR2 FNYEAQ. The CDR3 sequence: CASSMGLVQETQYF. The DNA for the CDR3 is TGTGCCAGCAGCATGGGACTAGTTCAAGAGACCCAGTACTTC.

The gene calls are TRBV6-1 and TRBJ1-2, with D possibly TRBD1 on 5 matching bases. The CDR3 length is 13 residues. Germline V CDR1 and CDR2: MNHNS, SASEGT. V was pared by 1 base and J by 8 bases, with 11 bases between. The CDR3 loop reads CASSEEGRDGYTF. The CDR3 coding sequence is TGTGCCAGCAGTGAAGAGGGGAGGGACGGCTACACCTTC.

This sequence joins TRBV20-1 and TRBJ2-4, with D possibly matching TRBD1 (7 bases). Gene TRBJ2-7 matches the end of the DNA better, so the J call may be wrong. This CDR3 has 13 residues. Germline V gene lookup returns CDR1 DFQATT and CDR2 SNEGSKA (reference sequence). In nucleotides, the CDR3 is TGCAGTGCCCTTGTACAGGGGAGGAACGAGCAGTACTTC. Translated, it gives CSALVQGRNEQYF.

The V gene is TRBV20-1, the J gene TRBJ1-1; TRBD1 is a possible D gene (5 bases). Germline V CDR1 and CDR2: DFQATT, SNEGSKA (reference sequence). This CDR3 region has 15 residues. The germline V and J ends were trimmed by 0 bases and 0 bases, with 11 bases remaining between them. DNA for the CDR3: TGCAGTGCTAGAGAACCTAAAGGGGTGAACACTGAAGCTTTCTTT. It is translated as CSAREPKGVNTEAFF.

The chain joins TRBV15 to TRBJ1-2, with D tentatively TRBD1 (6 bases). Trimming removed 4 bases from V and 5 bases from J, with 17 bases in between. The germline CDR1 and CDR2 sequences are LNHNV and YYDKDF (reference sequence). The CDR3 runs to 15 residues. Here the CDR3 DNA reads TGTGCCACCAGCATAACCCGGGACAACCTATATGGCTACACCTTC. It specifies CATSITRDNLYGYTF.

This clonotype was seen ten or more times. This chain links TRBV20-1 with TRBJ2-5; D is unclear. CDR1 is DFQATT and CDR2 is SNEGSKA in the germline V gene (reference sequence). V lost 4 bases and J lost 5, with 5 bases in between. This CDR3 is 10 amino acids long. The CDR3 is CSATQETQYF. The CDR3 DNA sequence: TGCAGTGCTACCCAGGAGACCCAGTACTTC.